Many counts were recorded for the clone carrying this T cell receptor (beta chain). In the original processing: For nucleated cells, counts were estimated from reference gene primer amplification. The repertoire was sequenced with immunoSEQ multiplex PCR; TCRdb's copy has only in-frame clones and lacks some. V, J and clone size reflect that table, while D and trimming were determined from the DNA. This sample has 200,000 to 250,000 clones, with 70% to 90% found just once. These data originate in a study of blood T cell repertoires in COVID-19. At the level of the study: The origin of the acute and convalescent COVID-19 samples was the United States, Italy and Spain. T cells, B-cell-depleted T cells, or PBMCs provided the cDNA or gDNA that served as material.

The V segment lost 7 bases and the J segment 3 bases; nucleotides outside the gene matches: 9. CDR3 length equals 15 residues. From germline, CDR1 is SGHTA and CDR2 FQGNSA. Sequencing was performed on peripheral blood. The V gene is TRBV7-2, the J gene TRBJ2-7, with TRBD2 identical over 10 bases. The TCR originated in a human donor in a cohort sampled during active COVID-19. The CDR3 DNA reads as TGTGCCAGCACCCCCGTCGGACTAGCGGACTACGAGCAGTACTTC. Amino acids: CASTPVGLADYEQYF.